This T cell receptor (beta chain) was sequenced during a study of cytomegalovirus exposure and HLA in healthy donors (dated by TCRdb to about 2017). Some background on the complete study: In an earlier analysis of roughly 500 of the donors, less than 350 Gb of sequence data and approximately 100 million unique TCR beta sequences from 150 million to 200 million T cells were reported. An early release that covered some 640 HLA-typed donors contained approximately 300 gigabases of sequencing data and some 87 million unique TCR sequences. The study used immunosequencing to profile the T cell repertoires of about 670 subjects and linked those repertoires to cytomegalovirus serostatus. A later genetic analysis took genome-wide SNP genotypes for about 65% of the roughly 670 donors and used that subset as a discovery cohort. High-throughput TCR immunosequencing, statistical association of individual TCRs with disease status, and machine learning were combined to predict cytomegalovirus infection status. Every discovery cohort repertoire had been produced on one sequencing platform. A separate validation cohort of roughly 130 different subjects was used in addition to the roughly 670-subject first cohort. The aim of the study was to test whether cataloging public T cell receptors could identify signatures of past pathogen exposure. Typing coverage varied by locus: roughly 629-640 donors for A, B, C, DRB1 and DQB1; approximately 520 for DQA1; approximately 610 for DPA1; about 450 for DPB1. On average, approximately 250,000 unique TCR beta nucleotide sequences were sequenced per donor among a few hundred genotyped donors of the cohort, with roughly 18% of those sequences being non-productive. Four or five DR-DQ haplotypes were handled as single units for association and clustering, since linkage in the cohort was strong. Donor age, sex, ethnicity and CMV serostatus were compiled alongside the repertoire data. To study patterns of TCR occurrence, a later analysis re-analyzed previously published TCR beta repertoires from hundreds of donors and added high-resolution HLA genotyping. Both class I and class II loci were covered by HLA typing, at four-digit resolution. In the later analysis, no new phenotypic data were used to find candidate immune exposures; instead, reliance was placed on TCR beta sequences and their occurrence across donors. Of the roughly 400 genotyped donors, about 84% fell in the genetic ancestry cluster associated with self-reported Caucasian donors. An earlier analysis of approximately 580 of the donors used high-throughput TCR beta sequencing to judge whether each TCR beta V gene segment behaved as functional or pseudogenic.

In this sample, this clone turned up a few times. Which antigen it targets is not known. Qualities for individual bases were not recorded, and no much larger clone is one base off. The cohort comprised more than 550 healthy bone marrow donors. All cohort members were sampled while nominally healthy, although unrecorded immune exposures were likely present. The donor tested CMV seronegative and was one of the 352 seronegative cohort members. Each donor provided a peripheral blood sample, and peripheral blood mononuclear cells were used for TCR beta sequencing. The Qiagen DNeasy Blood Extraction Kit was used to extract genomic DNA from the blood cell samples. Counted from cysteine to phenylalanine, this CDR3 has 15 amino acids. This entry keeps only the CDR3 DNA: 45 bases, framed from base 1. From V the trimming removes 3 bases and from J it removes 6 bases, while the gene matches leave 5 bases of the junction unaccounted for. Based on the germline V gene, the CDR1 and CDR2 sequences are MGHRA and YSYEKL.

What the authors observed across the whole study: In this cohort, only TCR beta chains were sequenced, and detectable features were limited by the absence of alpha or paired-chain data. When HLA alleles, especially DR and DQ, strongly co-occurred, attributing TCR associations to individual alleles was difficult. An earlier analysis of approximately 590 of the donors showed that most TCR beta V segments appeared in productive rearrangements either about 87% or about 30% of the time, which broadly matched IMGT annotations. Cytomegalovirus status was reported to be diagnosed by the classifier with high specificity and sensitivity in both the original and validation cohorts. Because some donors lacked HLA typing at each locus, the association tests relied only on the typed subset. A later genetic analysis reported fewer N-insertions in productive TCRs among donors in an Asian-associated ancestry cluster than the roughly 670-donor mean. CMV serostatus was the only immune exposure information available for the cohort. A further reported finding was that TCR beta sequences accurately predicted the HLA-A and HLA-B alleles for most subjects in the first cohort. According to the authors, the approach could potentially be generalized to other disease states and immunological phenotypes. In a later analysis, HLA-associated TCR beta chains were found to be more clonally expanded and to have lower generation probabilities than equally common non-associated chains. The earlier analysis of around 600 of the donors excluded around 17 rarely observed V segments, including chromosome 9 orphons, because counts were too low. Linkage disequilibrium might explain the correlated functional status among segregating V segments, but an unknown experimental factor could not be ruled out. A group of highly shared sequence variants was considered likely to be a technical artifact of the sequencing pipeline. A later genetic analysis associated a missense DCLRE1C variant with V-gene and J-gene trimming of TCR beta chains, and an independent cohort replicated the association. Most CMV-associated TCR beta chains appeared to be HLA-restricted in a later analysis, and the HLA associations seemed to be driven largely by CMV exposure. Most TCR sequences were seen in very few donors, while some public TCRs were found in many individuals. Roughly uniform sequencing depth across donors was assumed in presence/absence analyses, although this assumption may not hold. In vitro tests confirmed that a few of the cytomegalovirus-associated TCR beta chains recognize cytomegalovirus antigens. According to a later analysis, TCR association rates differed among HLA loci, with DRB1 alleles showing the most associated TCRs and HLA-C alleles showing the fewest. At a false discovery rate of 0.05, a later analysis linked under 20,000 TCR beta sequences to specific HLA alleles. The study gave a list of 150 to 200 TCR beta chains associated with cytomegalovirus. In a later analysis, several top co-occurrence clusters were reported to appear linked to parvovirus B19, influenza, CMV and Epstein-Barr virus. Some IMGT-functional V segments, including TRBV6-2 and TRBV6-3, could not be distinguished by the 87-base-pair reads and were therefore excluded.

The method was the immunoSEQ multiplex PCR assay. A mixture of 60 forward primers for TCR Vbeta segments and 13 reverse primers for TCR Jbeta segments was used in the multiplex PCR. The CDR3 region of rearranged TCR beta genes was amplified from genomic DNA with a multiplex PCR assay. The amplified TCR beta libraries were sequenced on the Illumina HiSeq System as 87-base-pair reads. For the original study's pipeline: A later analysis tallied 75 million to 95 million unique TCR beta chains across the 700 or so repertoires, and approximately 11 million of those chains were shared by two or more donors. Raw reads were error-corrected and collapsed into unique sequences by a nearest-neighbor algorithm in which closely related sequences were merged to remove PCR and sequencing errors. V, D and J gene segments were assigned by aligning CDR3 sequences to IMGT reference sequences. For a sequence to be retained, a match of at least six nucleotides to both a V gene segment and a J gene segment was required. A rearrangement counted as productive if the CDR3 had no stop codons and remained in frame with V and J, and every other rearrangement counted as non-productive. CDR3 was defined according to IMGT convention as the region running from the second conserved V-encoded cysteine to the conserved J-encoded phenylalanine. In an earlier analysis of approximately 590 of the donors, sequences lacking an unambiguous match to a single V gene segment were excluded. An earlier analysis of some 500 of the donors classified V segments as functional when productive rearrangements were above 56.7% and as segregating when the standard deviation between donors was above 5%. A statistical classification framework was developed to diagnose cytomegalovirus status using the catalog of TCR beta chain sequences. In a later analysis, TCR nucleotide sequences were compared against IMGT/GENE-DB human TR gene sequences so that V and J genes could be assigned. Using the TCRdist pipeline, a later analysis assigned CDR3 sequences along with most-parsimonious VDJ recombination scenarios. In a later analysis, each TCR beta chain was defined by its CDR3 amino acid sequence together with its V-gene family, and reads lacking a unique V-gene family were excluded. To address suspected cross-contamination and a sequencing artifact, a later analysis removed some 620 highly shared, low-generation-probability nucleotide sequences. For each public chain, a later analysis derived a clonal expansion index from normalized ranks of inferred template counts within each repertoire. A later analysis computed generation probabilities with a VDJ recombination model fitted to out-of-frame rearrangements, and checked the results against IGoR. In a later analysis, hypergeometric tests were used to score TCR-TCR, TCR-HLA and TCR-CMV co-occurrence, with a repertoire-size bias correction applied to TCR pairs. False discovery rates were estimated in a later analysis by permuting HLA or CMV assignments 20 times. A later analysis grouped co-occurring TCRs with DBSCAN, adding TCRdist sequence similarity when clustering within HLA-allele-positive subsets. For co-occurrence clustering, repertoires with fewer than 30,000 or more than 120,000 public chains were excluded, along with four to six repertoires with anomalous nucleotide sharing. TCRdb obtained this table from immuneACCESS and retained in-frame rearrangements with V and J assigned. These tables miss some clones; where compared with another copy, unresolved V genes account for less than half of the shortfall, and the remainder is unexplained. V and J calls plus clone size are reproduced from that table; the DNA served to infer D and trimming. The sample table records about 67,000 clones; roughly two thirds of these occur just once. Around 1.9% of the sample belongs to the ten largest clones.

The sample taken for sequencing was PBMCs. Recombination linked TRBV4-1 to TRBJ1-6, with 7 central nucleotides matching TRBD1. The clonotype was recovered from a woman between 25 and 40 years old in good health and CMV-seronegative. In nucleotide form, the sequence is TGCGCCAGCAGCCACCCCGGGACAGTTAATTCACCCCTCCACTTT. It codes for CASSHPGTVNSPLHF.